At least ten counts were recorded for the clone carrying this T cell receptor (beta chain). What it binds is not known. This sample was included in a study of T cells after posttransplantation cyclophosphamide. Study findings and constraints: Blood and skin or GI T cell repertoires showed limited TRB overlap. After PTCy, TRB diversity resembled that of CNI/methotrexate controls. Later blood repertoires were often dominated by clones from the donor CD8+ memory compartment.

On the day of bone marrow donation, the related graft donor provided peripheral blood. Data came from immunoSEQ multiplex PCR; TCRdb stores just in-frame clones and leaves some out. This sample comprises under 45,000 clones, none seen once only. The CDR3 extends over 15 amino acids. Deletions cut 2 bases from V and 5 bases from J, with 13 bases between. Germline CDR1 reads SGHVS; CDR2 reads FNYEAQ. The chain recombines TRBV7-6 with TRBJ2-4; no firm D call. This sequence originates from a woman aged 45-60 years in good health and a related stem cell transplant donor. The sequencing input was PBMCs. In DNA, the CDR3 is TGTGCCAGCAGCTTATTCGCACCTCCGGAAAACATTCAGTACTTC. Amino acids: CASSLFAPPENIQYF.